This TCR beta chain stems from a study of T cells in Graves' hyperthyroidism and ophthalmopathy. The CDR3 is made up of 12 amino acids. Germline V lookup: CDR1 LGHNA, CDR2 YNFKEQ. V shed 3 bases and J 7 bases; nucleotides not matched to a gene: 0. Those patients with uncontrolled infection, other autoimmune disease, pregnancy or lactation were excluded. Ten or more counts support this clonotype. Its antigen is not known. TCR beta CDR3 region amplification was performed from RNA transcripts. Researchers ran a first-round RT-PCR on the TCR CDR3 using the HTBI primer set. One entry per CDR3 protein results from TCRdb running MiXCR on the multiplex PCR reads. The sample includes hundreds of thousands of distinct CDR3 sequences, about 18% seen only once; the top ten take 3.7%. The study's findings and limits: Ophthalmopathy could be told apart from stable hyperthyroidism with a 13 V-J model.

V is TRBV4-2 and J is TRBJ1-2; 9 nucleotides line up with TRBD1. The sequenced sample consisted of blood. The origin of this receptor is a woman younger than 35 with Graves' hyperthyroidism. Written as DNA, the CDR3 is TGTGCCAGCAGCCAGGACAGGGGTGGCTACACCTTC. As protein: CASSQDRGGYTF.